Listed here are 18 T cell receptor beta chains from one sample, sequenced in a study of blood T cells in healthy people across ages. PCR was performed a second time for about 6 to 12 cycles using a sample-barcoded 5' primer and a J-beta primer mix. TCRdb re-called the 5' RACE reads with MiXCR, one entry per CDR3 protein. Counted here are 600,000 to 1,000,000 distinct CDR3 sequences, more than 20% occurring once; the ten biggest clones make up approximately 4%. These data were also filed under a second study, of T cells of mothers and their children.

Sequencing input: blood. These TCRs come from a boy aged 5 to 17 in good health.

The chain employs TRBV4-1 and TRBJ2-4; possible D gene TRBD2, 6 bases. Germline CDR1 is MGHRA and CDR2 is YSYEKL. V was cut by 5 bases and J by 8 bases, with 19 bases left in between. This CDR3 contains 15 residues. The CDR3 reads CASSSEERAGDIQYF. In DNA, the CDR3 is TGCGCCAGCAGCTCGGAGGAGCGGGCTGGAGACATTCAGTACTTC.

This clonotype was seen only a few times. The rearrangement joins TRBV4-2 to TRBJ2-1; 7 nucleotides align to TRBD1. There are 14 residues in the CDR3. CDR1 is LGHNA, CDR2 YNFKEQ, per germline. Unmatched junction bases numbered 5, after V lost 4 bases and J lost 5 bases. This chain's CDR3 is CASSPTGTDNEQFF. The CDR3 coding sequence is TGTGCCAGCAGCCCGACCGGGACAGACAATGAGCAGTTCTTC.

V is TRBV7-2 and J is TRBJ2-5, with D hard to call. V lost 4 bases and J 4 bases, leaving 10 bases between the germline ends. The germline V gene encodes CDR1 SGHTA and CDR2 FQGNSA. The CDR3 runs to 13 residues. The CDR3 nucleotides read TGTGCCAGCAGCTCACAGTACGGAGAGACCCAGTACTTC. This codes for CASSSQYGETQYF. The complete variable domain, with remaining parts taken from reference TRBV7-2 and TRBJ2-5, reads GAGVSQSPSNKVTEKGKDVELRCDPISGHTALYWYRQSLGQGLEFLIYFQGNSAPDKSGLPSDRFSAERTGGSVSTLTIQRTQQEDSAVYLCASSSQYGETQYFGPGTRLLVL.

The genes are TRBV29-1 and TRBJ1-1, with D perhaps matching TRBD1 (5 bases). Trimming removed 8 bases at V and 7 bases at J, with 17 bases between. The germline V gene has CDR1 SQVTM and CDR2 ANQGSEA. The CDR3 runs to 12 residues. The chain's CDR3 is CSLRTGGGEAFF. As DNA, the CDR3 is TGCAGCCTTCGGACCGGCGGGGGTGAAGCTTTCTTT.

V gene TRBV20-1 combines with J gene TRBJ1-2; 7 bases map to TRBD1. Unmatched junction bases numbered 13, after V lost 2 bases and J lost 4 bases. Germline V CDR1 and CDR2: DFQATT, SNEGSKA (reference sequence). The CDR3 is made up of 16 amino acids. The CDR3 region has the DNA TGCAGTGCTAGAAAGACAGGGCCCATTTATGCCTATGGCTACACCTTC. Translation gives CSARKTGPIYAYGYTF.

V is TRBV20-1 and J is TRBJ2-5, with D perhaps matching TRBD2 (6 bases). Trimming took off 3 bases at V and 5 bases at J, with 19 bases between the two ends. CDR1 and CDR2 from the germline V gene are DFQATT and SNEGSKA (reference sequence). This CDR3 is built from 15 residues. CDR3 DNA sequence: TGCAGTGCTAGCAGTCCCGGGAGCGAAAGGGAGACCCAGTACTTC. Translating it yields CSASSPGSERETQYF.

J is TRBJ2-7 and V is TRBV7-2; 13 nucleotides line up with TRBD2. Trimming cost V 3 bases and J 2 bases; bases outside gene matches: 4. Germline assignment: CDR1 SGHTA and CDR2 FQGNSA. The CDR3 is 16 amino acids. The CDR3 nucleotides read TGTGCCAGCAGCTTCGAGGGGACTAGCGGGGCCTACGAGCAGTACTTC. It is translated as CASSFEGTSGAYEQYF. The entire variable domain, with the rest obtained from reference TRBV7-2 and TRBJ2-7, is as follows: GAGVSQSPSNKVTEKGKDVELRCDPISGHTALYWYRQSLGQGLEFLIYFQGNSAPDKSGLPSDRFSAERTGGSVSTLTIQRTQQEDSAVYLCASSFEGTSGAYEQYFGPGTRLTVT.

V gene TRBV12-3 or TRBV12-4 combines with J gene TRBJ2-4; a weak D match, TRBD2 (5 bases). The CDR3 is 14 amino acids. V was pared by 1 base and J by 12 bases, with 16 bases between. In DNA, the CDR3 is TGTGCCAGCAGTTTAGAGGCGAGGTGGGCGGGTCAGTACTTC. Amino acid sequence: CASSLEARWAGQYF.

Only a few counts were recorded for this clonotype. Written as DNA, the CDR3 is TGTGCCACCAAGGGACTAGCGGGTTCTCTGAGCGAGCAGTTCTTC. Protein sequence: CATKGLAGSLSEQFF. This chain joins TRBV25-1 and TRBJ2-5; TRBD2 agrees at 12 bases. The J call may be faulty, since TRBJ2-1 better matches the DNA end. The CDR3 sequence is 15 residues long. Germline-derived CDR1 and CDR2 are MGHDK and SYGVNS.

This clonotype was detected only a few times. The rearrangement joins TRBV28 to TRBJ2-3; D is perhaps TRBD1 or TRBD2 (5 bases each). CDR1 and CDR2 from the germline V gene are MDHEN and SYDVKM. V lost 5 bases and J lost 0, with 12 bases in between. This CDR3 is 15 amino acids long. The DNA for the CDR3 is TGTGCCAGCAGTAAGTGGGGGTCAAGCACAGATACGCAGTATTTT. This translates into CASSKWGSSTDTQYF.

This clonotype came up a few times. The chain recombines TRBV4-2 with TRBJ2-2; D is unresolved. Germline V CDR1 and CDR2: LGHNA, YNFKEQ. CDR3 length: 12 residues. V lost 0 bases, J lost 5 bases, and 1 base lay in between. CDR3 sequence (DNA): TGTGCCAGCAGCCAAGAAACCGGGGAGCTGTTTTTT. It specifies CASSQETGELFF.

This clonotype was seen a few times. The rearrangement uses TRBV12-3 or TRBV12-4 and TRBJ2-5, with 8 bases identical to TRBD2. The CDR3 covers 13 residues. J was trimmed by 4 bases and V by 8 bases; bases with no gene match: 6. The CDR3 loop reads CASVPGGAETQYF. The CDR3 region has the DNA TGTGCCAGCGTTCCGGGGGGGGCAGAGACCCAGTACTTC.

The rearrangement joins TRBV20-1 to TRBJ2-7; possible D gene TRBD2, 7 bases. Germline V gene sequence: CDR1 DFQATT, CDR2 SNEGSKA (reference sequence). V was cut by 6 bases and J by 3 bases, with 18 bases left in between. The CDR3 extends over 14 amino acids. The DNA of the CDR3 is TGCAGTGCCCTCAGTGGGGGGGGCGGCTACGAGCAGTACTTC. Residues: CSALSGGGGYEQYF.

The rearrangement links TRBV5-1 to TRBJ2-5; 12 bases are a match to TRBD1. The CDR3 has 16 amino acids. V lost 0 bases to trimming and J lost 5 bases; unmatched junction nucleotides: 5. Per the germline V gene, CDR1 is SGHRS and CDR2 is YFSETQ. The CDR3: CASSLEGQGARETQYF. CDR3 DNA sequence: TGCGCCAGCAGCTTGGAGGGACAGGGGGCGCGGGAGACCCAGTACTTC.

This clonotype was seen only a few times. The V and J genes are TRBV3-1 and TRBJ1-4; possible D gene TRBD1, 5 bases. V was trimmed by 4 bases and J by 5 bases, leaving 14 bases between them. This CDR3 spans 15 amino acids. Germline values: CDR1 LGHDT, CDR2 YNNKEL (reference sequence). The CDR3 loop reads CASSPVGGLNEKLFF. The DNA for the CDR3 is TGTGCCAGCAGCCCCGTGGGGGGGTTGAATGAAAAACTGTTTTTT.

To note about this clonotype: Likely a read error: the CDR3 ends without its conserved phenylalanine or tryptophan. The gene calls are TRBV9 and TRBJ2-1; D call uncertain. CDR1 and CDR2 from the germline V gene are SGDLS and YYNGEE. Trimming took 2 bases from V and 0 from J, leaving 9 bases between them. The CDR3 is 15 residues long. The CDR3 is CASSVVSSSYNEQFL. The CDR3 DNA follows: TGTGCCAGCAGCGTCGTGTCAAGCTCCTACAATGAGCAGTTCCTC.

This clonotype was detected a few times. This sequence joins TRBV28 and TRBJ2-4; no clear D gene. The V gene lost 2 bases and the J gene lost 0 bases, with 8 bases spanning the gap. The V gene's germline CDR1 is MDHEN and CDR2 SYDVKM. The CDR3 length is 15 residues. This chain's CDR3 is CASSLGEVAKNIQYF. DNA for the CDR3: TGTGCCAGCAGTTTAGGTGAAGTAGCCAAAAACATTCAGTACTTC. The complete variable domain, with remaining parts taken from reference TRBV28 and TRBJ2-4, reads DVKVTQSSRYLVKRTGEKVFLECVQDMDHENMFWYRQDPGLGLRLIYFSYDVKMKEKGDIPEGYSVSREKKERFSLILESASTNQTSMYLCASSLGEVAKNIQYFGAGTRLSVL.

The rearrangement uses TRBV12-3 or TRBV12-4 and TRBJ1-2; possibly TRBD1 for D (5 bases). The V end was cut by 11 bases, the J end by 7 bases, with 20 bases between. This CDR3 spans 13 amino acids. This chain's CDR3 is CACTRQGASGYTF. CDR3 DNA: TGTGCCTGCACCAGACAAGGGGCAAGTGGCTACACCTTC.